These T cell receptor beta chains were read from a single sample in a study of blood T cell repertoires in COVID-19. The repertoire was sequenced with immunoSEQ multiplex PCR; TCRdb's copy has only in-frame clones and lacks some. The sample shows around 76,000 clones, 75% to 85% of them seen only once. Sample: peripheral blood. The origin of the receptors is a man aged 30 to 45 with COVID-19, enrolled during active disease. CDR3s include the opening cysteine and the closing phenylalanine or tryptophan. D genes are given only for firm matches. Size values are once, few and many counts, or a class for expanded clones, and some rows have none.

V gene	clone size	J gene	D gene	CDR3 DNA	CDR3 protein
TRBV28	NA	TRBJ2-1	NA	TGTGCCAGCAGTTTATACTTAAATGAGCAGTTCTTC	CASSLYLNEQFF
TRBV10-3	NA	TRBJ2-3	NA	TGTGCCATCAGTGAACCCTGGGGAGACGGTCCAGATACGCAGTATTTT	CAISEPWGDGPDTQYF
TRBV19	once	TRBJ2-7	TRBD2	TGTGCCAGTAGTATGGGGGAGGGCTACGAGCAGTACTTC	CASSMGEGYEQYF
TRBV20-1	NA	TRBJ2-5	NA	TGCAGTTTCAGTCCCCAAGAGACCCAGTACTTC	CSFSPQETQYF
TRBV5-4	NA	TRBJ2-3	NA	TGTGCCAGCAGCGAGGGACTGCAGTCAGATACGCAGTATTTT	CASSEGLQSDTQYF
TRBV6-6	NA	TRBJ2-5	NA	TGTGCCAGCACCCGAAACAGGGTCCAAGAGACCCAGTACTTC	CASTRNRVQETQYF
TRBV4-1	NA	TRBJ2-7	TRBD1	TGCGCCAGCAGCCAAGTAGTGGGACAGGGGTACGAGCAGTACTTC	CASSQVVGQGYEQYF
TRBV3-1/TRBV3-2	once	TRBJ2-1	NA	TGTGCCAGCAGCCCCTCTTGGGTTAGCGTATACAATGAGCAGTTCTTC	CASSPSWVSVYNEQFF
TRBV2	NA	TRBJ2-3	NA	TGTGCCAGCAGTGAATTTGGGACTGCAGATACGCAGTATTTT	CASSEFGTADTQYF
TRBV27	once	TRBJ2-7	TRBD1	TGTGCCAGCAGTTTAGTGACTGGGACAGGGGTTCGGGAGCAGTACTTC	CASSLVTGTGVREQYF
TRBV5-6	few	TRBJ2-7	TRBD1	TGTGCCAGCAGCTCACTGGACAGGGCCCCCTACGAGCAGTACTTC	CASSSLDRAPYEQYF
TRBV9	NA	TRBJ2-3	TRBD1	TGTGCCAGCACCGCTCAGGGGGCCCGAACAGATACGCAGTATTTT	CASTAQGARTDTQYF
TRBV11-2	NA	TRBJ2-2	NA	TGTGCCAGCAGCTTAGATCTCAGTAGCTTGACCGGGGAGCTGTTTTTT	CASSLDLSSLTGELFF
TRBV12-3/TRBV12-4	NA	TRBJ2-4	TRBD1	TGTGCCAGCAGGACCTCAGGGGGCATTCAGTACTTC	CASRTSGGIQYF
TRBV28	NA	TRBJ2-7	NA	TGTGCCAGCAGTTTGAGGGTATCCTACGAGCAGTACTTC	CASSLRVSYEQYF
TRBV6-2/TRBV6-3	NA	TRBJ2-7	NA	TGTGCCAGCAGTTACTCGTCAGGGGTATACGAGCAGTACTTC	CASSYSSGVYEQYF
TRBV6-5	few	TRBJ1-2	TRBD1	TGTGCCAGCAGTAATTTTGGACAGGGCAATGGCTACACCTTC	CASSNFGQGNGYTF
TRBV18	NA	TRBJ1-1	NA	TGTGCCAGCTCACCACCGTCGGCCAGGGCGAACACTGAAGCTTTCTTT	CASSPPSARANTEAFF
TRBV27	NA	TRBJ2-5	TRBD2	TGTGCCAGCAGTCGGGGGGGGGTTGAGACCCAGTACTTC	CASSRGGVETQYF
TRBV7-2	NA	TRBJ2-1	TRBD2	TGTGCCAGCAGCTTAGTAGCGGGAACCTACAATGAGCAGTTCTTC	CASSLVAGTYNEQFF
TRBV27	NA	TRBJ2-7	TRBD2	TGTGCCAGCAAAGGCCTGGGGACTAGCCCCTACGAGCAGTACTTC	CASKGLGTSPYEQYF
TRBV6-5	NA	TRBJ1-1	NA	TGTGCCAGTACAGGGATAATCGCTGAAGCTTTCTTT	CASTGIIAEAFF
TRBV5-8	NA	TRBJ2-7	NA	TGTGCCAGCAGCTTTGGCGGATTGGAGCAGTACTTC	CASSFGGLEQYF
TRBV7-6	NA	TRBJ1-3	NA	TGTGCCAGCAGCTTAGGGGGAGCTGGAAACACCATATATTTT	CASSLGGAGNTIYF
TRBV2	NA	TRBJ2-7	NA	TGTGCCAGCAGTGGTATAGCCTACGAGCAGTACTTC	CASSGIAYEQYF
TRBV3-1/TRBV3-2	once	TRBJ2-6	TRBD2	TGTGCCAGCAGCCAAGCGGGGAGGGCTGGGGCCAACGTCCTGACTTTC	CASSQAGRAGANVLTF
TRBV5-6	NA	TRBJ2-1	NA	TGTGCCAGCAGCGGTATAGCTAGAAATGAGCAGTTCTTC	CASSGIARNEQFF
TRBV9	NA	TRBJ2-5	NA	TGTGCCAGCAGCAAGGAGGGGACGGAAGAGACCCAGTACTTC	CASSKEGTEETQYF
TRBV6-4	medium-sized	TRBJ2-1	NA	TGTGCCAGCAGTGACTCCCGGGTCAATGAGCAGTTCTTC	CASSDSRVNEQFF
TRBV28	NA	TRBJ1-1	NA	TGTGCCAGCAGTCCACATGGGACTGAGAGCACTGAAGCTTTCTTT	CASSPHGTESTEAFF
TRBV6-1	NA	TRBJ2-7	TRBD2	TGTGCCAGCAGTGAACGGGGCGGGAGTGGATACGAGCAGTACTTC	CASSERGGSGYEQYF
TRBV29-1	NA	TRBJ1-5	NA	TGCAGCGTTGGACAGGAGATTAATCAGCCCCAACATTTT	CSVGQEINQPQHF
TRBV5-5	NA	TRBJ1-5	NA	TGTGCCAGCAGCCAGGCGAACAGGGATGGCAATCAGCCCCAGCATTTT	CASSQANRDGNQPQHF
TRBV7-2	NA	TRBJ2-3	NA	TGTGCCAGCAGCCCGGGGGACCTTAAGGGGGATACGCAGTATTTT	CASSPGDLKGDTQYF
TRBV3-1/TRBV3-2	NA	TRBJ2-7	TRBD2	TGTGCCAGCAGCCCAGGGACTAGCGGACCCTACGAGCAGTACTTC	CASSPGTSGPYEQYF
TRBV14	NA	TRBJ2-7	TRBD1	TGTGCCAGCAGCCATTACACAGGGGCCTACGAGCAGTACTTC	CASSHYTGAYEQYF
TRBV28	NA	TRBJ2-1	NA	TGTGCCAGCAGTTTATGGCAGACTCCCTACAATGAGCAGTTCTTC	CASSLWQTPYNEQFF
TRBV29-1	NA	TRBJ2-7	TRBD1	TGCAGCGTTGAGGGGACAGGGGACGAGCAGTACTTC	CSVEGTGDEQYF
TRBV9	NA	TRBJ2-7	NA	TGTGCCAGCAGCGTGAAGGGGACATTCGACGAGCAGTACTTC	CASSVKGTFDEQYF
TRBV27	NA	TRBJ1-1	NA	TGTGCCAGCAGTTTGGACTCCCGGATGAACACTGAAGCTTTCTTT	CASSLDSRMNTEAFF
TRBV28	NA	TRBJ2-7	NA	TGTGCCAGCAGTTTAAGGCAGGGCGAGCAGTACTTC	CASSLRQGEQYF
TRBV7-8	NA	TRBJ2-1	NA	TGTGCCAGCAGCTTAGCGGGAGGTTTCCCTCGAGACAATGAGCAGTTCTTC	CASSLAGGFPRDNEQFF
TRBV5-4	NA	TRBJ2-1	NA	TGTGCCTCCTCCAGGGCGGTGCTTGACAATGAGCAGTTCTTC	CASSRAVLDNEQFF
TRBV7-2	NA	TRBJ2-3	TRBD2	TGTGCCAGCAGCCGTAGCGGGAGTCGTACAGATACGCAGTATTTT	CASSRSGSRTDTQYF
TRBV6-5	NA	TRBJ1-4	NA	TGTGCCAGCAGTTACGATTGGAGGGAGGTCGGGGAGAAACTGTTTTTT	CASSYDWREVGEKLFF
TRBV7-9	NA	TRBJ2-3	TRBD2	TGTGCCAGCGGGAGGGCCGCAGATACGCAGTATTTT	CASGRAADTQYF
TRBV12-3/TRBV12-4	NA	TRBJ2-7	NA	TGTGCCAGCGGACCATTTGGCGGGGAGCAGTACTTC	CASGPFGGEQYF
TRBV6-5	NA	TRBJ2-2	TRBD1	TGTGCCAGCAGTCTAGGGACAGGGGGCGTCGGGGAGCTGTTTTTT	CASSLGTGGVGELFF
TRBV3-1/TRBV3-2	NA	TRBJ2-7	NA	TGTGCCAGCAGCCAAGCCCTTTACGTAGCGCCAACCTACGAGCAGTACTTC	CASSQALYVAPTYEQYF
TRBV7-6	NA	TRBJ2-2	TRBD2	TGTGCCAGCAGCTTTTCCGGGAGGGTAGGCACCGGGGAGCTGTTTTTT	CASSFSGRVGTGELFF
TRBV4-2	NA	TRBJ1-2	NA	TGTGCCAGCAGCCAAGATAGCAGAGGCTACACCTTC	CASSQDSRGYTF
TRBV27	NA	TRBJ1-1	NA	TGTGCCAGCAGTTTTGTCCCAAACACTGAAGCTTTCTTT	CASSFVPNTEAFF
TRBV28	NA	TRBJ2-7	TRBD1	TGTGCCAGCAGGACCTCCGGGACAGGGAGCTACGAGCAGTACTTC	CASRTSGTGSYEQYF
TRBV19	NA	TRBJ2-1	NA	TGTGCCAGTAGTATGACGGGAGTCTCCTACAATGAGCAGTTCTTC	CASSMTGVSYNEQFF
TRBV29-1	once	TRBJ2-7	NA	TGCAGCGTTGAGGCCCCAGGGGAGCAGTACTTC	CSVEAPGEQYF
TRBV7-9	NA	TRBJ2-2	TRBD1	TGTGCCAGCAACAGGGGGGACACCGGGGAGCTGTTTTTT	CASNRGDTGELFF